One sample yielded the 2 T cell receptor beta chains listed below, sequenced in a study of tumor-infiltrating lymphocytes in oesophageal squamous cell carcinoma. TCRdb independently ran MiXCR on the PCR reads; one entry per CDR3 protein. Seen here are about 21,000 distinct CDR3 sequences, 30% to 40% observed once, and the top ten hold around two fifths. The source material was esophageal tumor tissue. These receptors were taken from a male donor with esophageal squamous cell carcinoma.

This chain uses TRBV7-9 with TRBJ1-3; TRBD1 aligns across 7 bases. V shed 0 bases, J shed 0 bases, and the junction held 5 bases outside the gene matches. The CDR3 loop spans 17 amino acids. CDR1 is SEHNR, CDR2 FQNEAQ, per germline (reference sequence). CDR3 bases: TGTGCCAGCAGCTTAGCCGGGACAGTGAGCTCTGGAAACACCATATATTTT. As protein: CASSLAGTVSSGNTIYF.

The chain links TRBV5-3 to TRBJ2-5; tentative D call: TRBD1 (6 bases). TRBV5-3 is treated as an ORF (open reading frame) with a function not yet certain. CDR3 size: 14 residues. The V and J ends lost 8 bases and 5 bases respectively, with 19 bases between them. The CDR3 reads CASSITGRWETQYF. The CDR3 DNA follows: TGTGCCAGCAGCATCACAGGGCGTTGGGAGACCCAGTACTTC.